The 2 T cell receptor beta chains listed next were all sequenced from one sample in a study of molecular identifiers for immune sequencing clone quantification (dated by TCRdb to about 2018). Library creation used PCR. Reads for this sample came from an Illumina HiSeq 4000. The raw public reads went through TCRdb reprocessing: fastp at Q25, MiXCR clone calling, in-frame beta chains kept. Rows merge per CDR3 protein into single entries with the most common DNA and genes. This sample is represented by about 640,000 distinct CDR3 sequences; roughly 21% of them were singletons. Roughly 0.85% of the sample goes to the ten largest clones. The source material was naive CD8+ T cells from blood, with Jurkat cell RNA spiked in. The sample's cell subset or site label, in plain terms: FACS-sorted CD8+CD4-CCR7+CD45RA+ naive T cells. The receptor set was obtained from a human donor in good health. Some libraries in this study had Jurkat cell RNA spiked in.

With regard to this clonotype: This may be a read error, as it is one base from a much larger clone. This chain links TRBV30 with TRBJ2-3, with TRBD2 matching over 12 bases. V lost 1 base, J lost 1 base, and 12 bases stayed unmatched. The V gene's germline CDR1 is GTSNPN and CDR2 SVGIG (reference sequence). The CDR3 totals 19 residues. The CDR3 sequence: CAWSELAGGSGSRTDTQYF. CDR3 coding DNA: TGTGCCTGGAGTGAACTAGCGGGGGGTTCCGGGAGTCGCACAGATACGCAGTATTTT.

The sample holds one count of this clonotype. One junction end does not reproduce the germline sequence, and a read error may be involved. The chain is built from TRBV6-1 and TRBJ1-5; unclear D gene. This CDR3 has 15 amino acids. CDR1 and CDR2 (germline): MNHNS, SASEGT. CDR3 protein: CASSGWRVSNQPQRF. The DNA for the CDR3 is TGTGCCAGCAGTGGGTGGCGGGTCAGCAATCAGCCCCAGCGTTTT.